Shown below are 14 T cell receptor beta chains from a single sample sequenced in a study of shared clonotypes between healthy human individuals. CD45RO negativity and positive selection for CCR7 defined naive CD8 cells, a population that excluded terminally differentiated effector memory CD45RA+ cells. Repertoires were generated with immunoSEQ multiplex PCR, while TCRdb's copy carries only in-frame clones and drops some. The sample shows around 2.1 million clones, roughly 91% of them seen only once. The sequenced sample was naive CD8+ T cells from PBMCs. These receptor sequences come from a young man in good health. Some clones in this sample may be carry-over from other donors' samples.

About this clone: Other DNA sequences in this specimen translate into the identical CDR3. V and J are TRBV27 and TRBJ1-2; no reliable D call. Per germline, CDR1 MNHEY and CDR2 SMNVEV (reference sequence). CDR3 size: 14 residues. V shed 0 bases and J shed 5 bases, with 10 bases lying between them. This chain's CDR3 is CASSLSGRLYGYTF. In nucleotides, the CDR3 is TGTGCCAGCAGTTTATCTGGGAGATTATATGGCTACACCTTC.

The gene calls are TRBV27 and TRBJ2-7; D might be TRBD1 or TRBD2, each matching 5 bases. V was clipped by 6 bases and J by 3 bases, with 12 bases between them. Germline V gene data show CDR1 as MNHEY and CDR2 as SMNVEV (reference sequence). The CDR3 sequence is 13 residues long. CDR3 sequence (DNA): TGTGCCAGCAGGGACACGGGGAACTACGAGCAGTACTTC. It specifies CASRDTGNYEQYF.

This CDR3 reads CAISEPRVDTIYF. CDR3 coding DNA: TGTGCCATCAGTGAGCCCAGGGTGGACACCATATATTTT. The J gene is TRBJ1-3, the V gene TRBV10-3; the D gene is possibly TRBD1 (5 bases). The CDR3 consists of 13 residues. Germline V gene lookup returns CDR1 ENHRY and CDR2 SYGVKD. The germline V and J ends were trimmed by 2 bases and 8 bases, with 10 bases remaining between them.

The chain uses TRBV7-9 and TRBJ2-3, with D possibly being TRBD1 or TRBD2 (5 bases each). V lost 5 bases and J 8 bases, leaving 17 bases between the germline ends. Looked up from germline, CDR1 is SEHNR and CDR2 is FQNEAQ (reference sequence). The CDR3 totals 14 residues. The DNA of the CDR3 is TGTGCCAGCAGCCCGGGACCGAATGTAGCTACGCAGTATTTT. It specifies CASSPGPNVATQYF.

The chain combines TRBV4-1 with TRBJ2-3, with D possibly matching TRBD2 (5 bases). V was pared by 0 bases and J by 2 bases, with 15 bases between. The CDR3 is 17 residues long. The germline CDR1 and CDR2 sequences are MGHRA and YSYEKL. CDR3 nucleotides: TGCGCCAGCAGCCAAGAAAGAGCGACGGGGATCACAGATACGCAGTATTTT. It specifies CASSQERATGITDTQYF.

The chain joins TRBV10-3 to TRBJ2-6; 7 nucleotides match TRBD1. This CDR3 contains 20 residues. In germline, CDR1 is ENHRY, CDR2 SYGVKD. V dropped 4 bases and J dropped 0; count of bases not matched to a gene: 15. The CDR3 is CAISAGTASPSFSGANVLTF. The CDR3 nucleotides read TGTGCCATCAGTGCAGGGACAGCCTCCCCCTCCTTCTCTGGGGCCAACGTCCTGACTTTC.

This clone was seen a single time. Other DNA sequences in the same sample also yield this CDR3. This chain connects TRBV9 to TRBJ1-3; a weak D match, TRBD1 (5 bases). CDR1 is SGDLS and CDR2 is YYNGEE in the germline V gene. The CDR3 consists of 15 residues. The V end lost 0 bases, the J end lost 1 base, and 8 bases lay between the germline ends. CDR3 sequence (DNA): TGTGCCAGCAGCGTAGGGAGGGGATCTGGAAACACCATATATTTT. Protein product: CASSVGRGSGNTIYF.

The genes are TRBV14 and TRBJ2-7; 10 bases agree with TRBD1. Germline V gene lookup returns CDR1 SGHDN and CDR2 FVKESK. V dropped 0 bases and J dropped 2; count of bases not matched to a gene: 7. The CDR3 is 17 residues long. The CDR3 loop is CASSQDPGQGFPYEQYF. Written as DNA, the CDR3 is TGTGCCAGCAGCCAAGATCCGGGACAGGGGTTTCCCTACGAGCAGTACTTC.

The chain has TRBV7-2 and TRBJ2-7, with TRBD1 identical over 10 bases. The length of the CDR3 is 14 residues. V gave up 4 bases and J gave up 3 bases; unmatched junction bases: 3. Germline V lookup: CDR1 SGHTA, CDR2 FQGNSA. CDR3 coding DNA: TGTGCCAGCAGCTCGACAGGGGGCTTCTACGAGCAGTACTTC. Protein: CASSSTGGFYEQYF.

Of note for this clone: Other DNA sequences in this specimen translate into the identical CDR3. The chain joins TRBV19 to TRBJ2-7; D may be TRBD1 (6 bases). Germline assignment: CDR1 LNHDA and CDR2 SQIVND (reference sequence). The CDR3 sequence is 13 residues long. Trimming left V 5 bases short and J 1 base short, with 9 bases between. The CDR3 sequence is CASSPQGSYEQYF. The CDR3, as DNA: TGTGCCAGTAGTCCACAGGGTTCCTACGAGCAGTACTTC.

For the CDR3, the DNA is TGTGCCAGTACTCCGAGGGACCCAGGATTACGCGAAAAACTGTTTTTT. Amino acids: CASTPRDPGLREKLFF. This rearrangement joins TRBV19 to TRBJ1-4; D is perhaps TRBD1 (5 bases). This CDR3 is built from 16 residues. Trimming left V 7 bases short and J 8 bases short, with 23 bases between. Germline V gene lookup returns CDR1 LNHDA and CDR2 SQIVND (reference sequence). The full variable domain, in which reference TRBV19 and TRBJ1-4 provide the parts outside the CDR3, is DGGITQSPKYLFRKEGQNVTLSCEQNLNHDAMYWYRQDPGQGLRLIYYSQIVNDFQKGDIAEGYSVSREKKESFPLTVTSAQKNPTAFYLCASTPRDPGLREKLFFGSGTQLSVL.

The chain has TRBV7-3 and TRBJ2-7; possibly TRBD2 for D (6 bases). V lost 5 bases to trimming and J lost 2 bases, with 16 bases between them. This CDR3 region has 15 residues. Per germline, CDR1 SGHTA and CDR2 FQGTGA. The CDR3 sequence is CASSPTPSAAYEQYF. For the CDR3, the DNA is TGTGCCAGCAGCCCAACCCCTAGCGCAGCCTACGAGCAGTACTTC.

CDR3 in amino acids: CASSALPRGSGMNTEAFF. For the CDR3, the DNA is TGTGCCAGCAGCGCCCTCCCTAGGGGAAGCGGAATGAACACTGAAGCTTTCTTT. The rearrangement links TRBV9 to TRBJ1-1; maybe TRBD1 (5 bases). The CDR3 has 18 residues. V was clipped by 3 bases and J by 0 bases, with 21 bases between them. The germline gives CDR1 SGDLS, CDR2 YYNGEE.

The rearrangement joins TRBV7-3 to TRBJ2-1; D gene ambiguous. With 5 bases removed from V and 3 bases from J, the gap between germline ends came to 8 bases. Germline-derived CDR1 and CDR2 are SGHTA and FQGTGA. The CDR3 runs 13 residues. CDR3: CASSPPFYNEQFF. The DNA of the CDR3 is TGTGCCAGCAGCCCACCTTTCTACAATGAGCAGTTCTTC.